The 9 T cell receptor beta chains given below trace back to one sample, sequenced in a study of blood T cell repertoires in COVID-19. Assay used: immunoSEQ multiplex PCR; TCRdb lists only in-frame clones, some missing. This table holds 650,000 to 800,000 clones, approximately 90% found once. The sample was peripheral blood. The receptor source for this set is a woman younger than 30 with acute or convalescent COVID-19.

This chain uses TRBV6-1 with TRBJ1-2; D is ambiguous. Germline V gene sequence: CDR1 MNHNS, CDR2 SASEGT. Trimming shortened V by 5 bases and J by 5 bases, and 6 bases separated the two germline ends. The CDR3 contains 11 residues. CDR3 sequence (DNA): TGTGCCAGCAGTACAGCTTATGGCTACACCTTC. Translated, it gives CASSTAYGYTF.

V usage is TRBV15 and J usage is TRBJ2-1, with TRBD1 matching 9 bases. The CDR3 length is 17 residues. Trimming took 0 bases from V and 9 from J; bases not matched to a gene: 12. Germline V lookup: CDR1 LNHNV, CDR2 YYDKDF (reference sequence). CDR3 in amino acids: CATSRDFTDRGFGEQFF. CDR3 DNA sequence: TGTGCCACCAGCAGAGATTTCACGGACAGGGGCTTTGGTGAGCAGTTCTTC.

The genes are TRBV24-1 and TRBJ1-2, with TRBD1 matching over 8 bases. The CDR3 extends over 14 amino acids. Germline CDR1 KGHDR, CDR2 SFDVKD. The junction had 6 bases not matched to a gene; V was cut back by 6 bases and J by 4 bases. The CDR3, as DNA: TGTGCCACCAGTTCTACAGGGGGTTCCTATGGCTACACCTTC. It translates to CATSSTGGSYGYTF.

In this sample, this clone turned up many times. V and J are TRBV5-8 and TRBJ1-1; 7 bases line up with TRBD1. This CDR3 contains 16 residues. Germline CDR1 is SGHTS and CDR2 is YDEGEE. The junction had 9 bases not matched to a gene; V was cut back by 3 bases and J by 1 base. The CDR3 loop reads CASSSWEGTANTEAFF. The CDR3 DNA follows: TGTGCCAGCAGCTCCTGGGAAGGGACAGCGAACACTGAAGCTTTCTTT.

This rearrangement joins TRBV5-4 to TRBJ1-1; the D gene is possibly TRBD1 (6 bases). Trimming stripped 4 bases from V and 4 bases from J, with 14 bases between. The CDR3 totals 14 residues. Germline V CDR1 and CDR2: SGHNT, YYREEE (reference sequence). The DNA for the CDR3 is TGTGCCAGCAGCATCCACCGAGGGGGCACTGAAGCTTTCTTT. Translating gives CASSIHRGGTEAFF.

This sequence joins TRBV6-2 or TRBV6-3 and TRBJ1-6, with no clear D. The germline gives CDR1 MNHEY, CDR2 SVGEGT. The CDR3 sequence is 16 residues long. Between the trimmed V and J ends, which lost 2 bases and 9 bases, there was a span of 17 bases. The CDR3 region is CASSYQHRGSSSPLHF. The CDR3 DNA follows: TGTGCCAGCAGTTACCAGCATCGGGGATCCAGTTCACCCCTCCACTTT.

In this sample, this clone turned up once. The chain's CDR3 is CASSIDVDRSYEQYF. The CDR3 coding sequence is TGTGCCAGTAGTATAGATGTAGACAGATCCTACGAGCAGTACTTC. The chain employs TRBV19 and TRBJ2-7, with D perhaps TRBD1 (5 bases). The CDR3 sequence is 15 residues long. Looked up from germline, CDR1 is LNHDA and CDR2 is SQIVND (reference sequence). V shed 0 bases and J shed 1 base, with 10 bases lying between them.

The rearrangement uses TRBV9 and TRBJ2-1; weak D call: TRBD1 (5 bases). With 7 bases removed from V and 4 bases from J, the gap between germline ends came to 15 bases. The CDR3 consists of 14 residues. Looked up from germline, CDR1 is SGDLS and CDR2 is YYNGEE. DNA for the CDR3: TGTGCCAGCCAAAAGGGGCTATGGTACAATGAGCAGTTCTTC. Translation: CASQKGLWYNEQFF.

This chain joins TRBV7-9 and TRBJ1-1; 7 bases line up with TRBD1. Germline CDR1 is SEHNR and CDR2 is FQNEAQ (reference sequence). The length of the CDR3 is 16 residues. V was pared by 5 bases and J by 0 bases, with 9 bases of the junction left unmatched. This chain's CDR3 is CASSARDSSMNTEAFF. The DNA for the CDR3 is TGTGCCAGCAGCGCTCGGGACAGTTCTATGAACACTGAAGCTTTCTTT.